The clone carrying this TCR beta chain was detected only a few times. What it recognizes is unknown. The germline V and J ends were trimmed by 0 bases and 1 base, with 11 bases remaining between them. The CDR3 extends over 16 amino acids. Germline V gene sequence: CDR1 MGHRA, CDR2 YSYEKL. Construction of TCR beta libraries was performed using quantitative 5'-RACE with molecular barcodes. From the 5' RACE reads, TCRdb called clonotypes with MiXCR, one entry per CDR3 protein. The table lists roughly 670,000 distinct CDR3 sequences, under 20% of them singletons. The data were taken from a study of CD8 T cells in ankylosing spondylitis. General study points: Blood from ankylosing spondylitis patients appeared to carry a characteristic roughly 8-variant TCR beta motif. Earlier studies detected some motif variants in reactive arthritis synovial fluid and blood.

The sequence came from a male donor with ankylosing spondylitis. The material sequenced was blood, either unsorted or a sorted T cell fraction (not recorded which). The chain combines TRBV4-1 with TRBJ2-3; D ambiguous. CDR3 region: CASSQDPGGGTDTQYF. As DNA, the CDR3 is TGCGCCAGCAGCCAAGACCCCGGTGGGGGCACAGATACGCAGTATTTT.